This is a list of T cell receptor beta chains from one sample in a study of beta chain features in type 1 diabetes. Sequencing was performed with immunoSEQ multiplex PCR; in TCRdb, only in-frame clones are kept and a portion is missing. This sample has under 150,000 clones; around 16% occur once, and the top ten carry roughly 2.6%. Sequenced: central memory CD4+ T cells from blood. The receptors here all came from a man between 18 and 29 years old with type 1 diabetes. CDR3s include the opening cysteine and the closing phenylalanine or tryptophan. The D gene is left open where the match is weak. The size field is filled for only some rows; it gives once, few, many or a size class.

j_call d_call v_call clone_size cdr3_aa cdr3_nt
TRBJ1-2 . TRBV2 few CASSHRADGYTF TGTGCCAGCAGTCACAGGGCGGATGGCTACACCTTC
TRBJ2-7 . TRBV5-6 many CASSFSWAGSQYF TGTGCCAGCAGCTTTTCTTGGGCAGGATCACAGTACTTC
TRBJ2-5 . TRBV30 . CAWSLGPQETQYF TGTGCCTGGAGCTTGGGGCCTCAAGAGACCCAGTACTTC
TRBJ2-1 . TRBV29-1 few CSVDVLFGGNEQFF TGCAGCGTTGATGTTCTATTCGGGGGTAATGAGCAGTTCTTC
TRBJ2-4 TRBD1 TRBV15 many CATSSLRQGLAKNIQYF TGTGCCACCAGCAGCCTTCGACAGGGGTTGGCCAAAAACATTCAGTACTTC
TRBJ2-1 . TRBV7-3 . CASSFLTGRPYNEQFF TGTGCCAGCAGCTTCCTGACAGGGAGGCCCTACAATGAGCAGTTCTTC
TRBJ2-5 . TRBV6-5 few CASSSTGFAKTQYF TGTGCCAGCAGTTCCACAGGGTTCGCGAAGACCCAGTACTTC
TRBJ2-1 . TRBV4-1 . CASSPYAMAPRAVNEQFF TGCGCCAGCAGCCCCTATGCAATGGCCCCCAGAGCCGTCAATGAGCAGTTCTTC
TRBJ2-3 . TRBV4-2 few CASSQYSSTDTQYF TGTGCCAGCAGCCAATACAGCAGCACAGATACGCAGTATTTT
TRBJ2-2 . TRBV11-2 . CASSALATNTGELFF TGTGCCAGCAGCGCCCTAGCGACGAACACCGGGGAGCTGTTTTTT
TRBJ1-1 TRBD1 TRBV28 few CASIPGQGATEAFF TGTGCCAGCATCCCGGGACAGGGGGCGACTGAAGCTTTCTTT
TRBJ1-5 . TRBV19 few CASSPIQGGNQPQHF TGTGCCAGTAGTCCCATACAGGGAGGAAATCAGCCCCAGCATTTT
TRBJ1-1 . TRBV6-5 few CASSYSTANTEAFF TGTGCCAGCAGTTACTCGACAGCGAACACTGAAGCTTTCTTT
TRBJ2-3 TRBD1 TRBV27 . CASRRDRGTDTQYF TGTGCCAGCAGAAGGGACAGGGGCACAGATACGCAGTATTTT
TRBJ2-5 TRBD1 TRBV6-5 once CASSYPDAGGVETQYF TGTGCCAGCAGTTACCCGGACGCAGGGGGAGTAGAGACCCAGTACTTC
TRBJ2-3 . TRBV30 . CAWVWDKSTDTQYF TGTGCCTGGGTATGGGACAAGAGCACAGATACGCAGTATTTT
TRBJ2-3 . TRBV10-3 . CAISESPSRRTDTQYF TGTGCCATCAGTGAGTCACCTAGTCGCCGCACAGATACGCAGTATTTT
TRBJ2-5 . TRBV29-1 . CSVGTNEWYF TGCAGCGTAGGGACCAACGAGTGGTACTTC
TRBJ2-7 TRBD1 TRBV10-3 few CAIRPTGTGVRYEQYF TGTGCCATCAGACCAACCGGGACAGGGGTGAGATACGAGCAGTACTTC
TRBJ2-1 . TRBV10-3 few CAISDLEVEQFF TGTGCCATCAGTGACCTAGAAGTTGAGCAGTTCTTC
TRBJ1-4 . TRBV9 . CASSKTGTLNEKLFF TGTGCCAGCAGTAAGACCGGGACACTAAATGAAAAACTGTTTTTT
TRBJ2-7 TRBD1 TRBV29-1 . CSVEDRGQGFGEQYF TGCAGCGTTGAAGATCGGGGACAGGGTTTTGGCGAGCAGTACTTC
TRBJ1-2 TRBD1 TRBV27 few CASSPSVGTGVVYGYTF TGTGCCAGCAGTCCCTCAGTTGGGACAGGAGTTGTCTATGGCTACACCTTC
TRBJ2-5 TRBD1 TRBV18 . CASSQVRQGAMETQYF TGTGCCAGCTCACAAGTCCGGCAGGGGGCGATGGAGACCCAGTACTTC
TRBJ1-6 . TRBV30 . CAWSSGVRSPLHF TGTGCCTGGTCGTCGGGGGTACGTTCACCCCTCCACTTT
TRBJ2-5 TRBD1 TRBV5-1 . CASSPDRGLETQYF TGCGCCAGCAGCCCGGACAGGGGGCTAGAGACCCAGTACTTC
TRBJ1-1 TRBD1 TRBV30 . CAWSAPYRGPNTEAFF TGTGCCTGGAGTGCACCCTACAGGGGACCGAACACTGAAGCTTTCTTT
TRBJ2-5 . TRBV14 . CASSQGARVQETQYF TGTGCCAGCAGCCAAGGAGCGAGGGTACAAGAGACCCAGTACTTC
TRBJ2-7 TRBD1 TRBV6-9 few CASSLTGTGEDEQYF TGTGCCAGCAGTTTAACCGGGACAGGGGAGGACGAGCAGTACTTC
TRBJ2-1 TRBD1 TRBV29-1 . CSVGSIWEQGPYNEQFF TGCAGCGTTGGGTCAATTTGGGAACAGGGGCCATACAATGAGCAGTTCTTC
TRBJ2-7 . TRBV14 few CASSPRSAYEQYF TGTGCCAGCAGCCCTCGCTCCGCCTACGAGCAGTACTTC
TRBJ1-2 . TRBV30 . CAWSGQENYGYTF TGTGCCTGGAGTGGACAGGAGAACTATGGCTACACCTTC